Presented here are 9 T cell receptor beta chains from one specimen sequenced in a study of Graves' ophthalmopathy and Graves' hyperthyroidism. RNA transcripts yielded amplified TCR beta CDR3 regions. In the first round, RT-PCR was carried out with HTBI primers, and a multiplex PCR formed the second round. Each CDR3 protein gets one entry after TCRdb re-called the multiplex PCR reads with MiXCR. The sample includes approximately 460,000 distinct CDR3 sequences, 14% of them seen just once. The sequenced material came from blood. All receptors derive from a young woman with Graves' ophthalmopathy.

Ten or more counts support this clonotype. The V gene is TRBV5-1, the J gene TRBJ2-7; 9 nucleotides match TRBD2. The trim removed 5 bases at V and 2 bases at J, leaving 5 bases unmatched. Germline V gene lookup returns CDR1 SGHRS and CDR2 YFSETQ. There are 14 residues in the CDR3. The CDR3 spells CASRYLAGAYEQYF. CDR3 nucleotides: TGCGCCAGCAGGTATTTAGCGGGAGCCTACGAGCAGTACTTC.

There are many counts of this clonotype. The V and J genes are TRBV28 and TRBJ1-2; no firm D call. This CDR3 is 14 amino acids long. V was shortened by 8 bases and J by 2 bases, with 15 bases between the two germline ends. Germline loops: CDR1 MDHEN, CDR2 SYDVKM. Here the CDR3 DNA reads TGTGCCAGCCTTCAGTTCCAGGACAACTATGGCTACACCTTC. It encodes CASLQFQDNYGYTF.

This clonotype was recorded at least ten times. The rearrangement links TRBV6-2 or TRBV6-3 to TRBJ2-2; tentatively, D is TRBD1 or TRBD2 (5 bases each). This CDR3 is 15 amino acids long. Germline lookup yields CDR1 MNHEY and CDR2 SVGEGT. Between the trimmed V and J ends, which lost 2 bases and 3 bases, there was a span of 10 bases. CDR3 coding DNA: TGTGCCAGCAGTTACCTTCGGGGACACACCGGGGAGCTGTTTTTT. The encoded protein is CASSYLRGHTGELFF.

The chain combines TRBV12-3 or TRBV12-4 with TRBJ2-7; perhaps TRBD2 as D (6 bases). Trimming removed 3 bases from V and 3 bases from J, with 15 bases in between. The CDR3 consists of 15 residues. The DNA for the CDR3 is TGTGCCAGCAGTTTTGGGCGGGACCCCCTCTACGAGCAGTACTTC. Amino acids: CASSFGRDPLYEQYF.

The chain couples TRBV12-3 or TRBV12-4 to TRBJ2-5; D is unclear. The CDR3 contains 13 residues. V was pared by 9 bases and J by 5 bases, with 16 bases between. DNA for the CDR3: TGTGCCAGTTCCGACGGGTACGACGAGACCCAGTACTTC. This gives the protein CASSDGYDETQYF.

As concerns this clonotype: As the CDR3 is not closed by the conserved phenylalanine or tryptophan, this likely results from a read error. The DNA is omitted, as the CDR3 cannot be located on it reliably, and the CDR3 follows TCRdb's listing. The chain uses TRBV2 and TRBJ2-2; TRBD1, as called in the table, went unchecked against the DNA. CDR1 and CDR2 from the germline V gene are SNHLY and FYNNEI. The CDR3 sequence runs 14 residues, both termini included. The CDR3: CASSWTGEGGELCL.

This clonotype was seen repeatedly, ten times or more. The V and J genes are TRBV5-5 and TRBJ1-6; D remains ambiguous. The germline CDR1 and CDR2 sequences are SGHKS and YYEKEE (reference sequence). CDR3 size: 12 residues. Trimming left V 2 bases short and J 7 bases short, with 4 bases between. Here the CDR3 DNA reads TGTGCCAGCAGCTTTCCAAATTCACCCCTCCACTTT. Amino acids: CASSFPNSPLHF.

This clonotype was detected ten times or more. The chain carries TRBV6-5 and TRBJ2-7; tentatively, D is TRBD2 (6 bases). V gave up 4 bases and J gave up 4 bases, with 14 bases separating them. Germline-derived CDR1 and CDR2 are MNHEY and SVGAGI. The CDR3 totals 14 residues. The CDR3 region has the DNA TGTGCCAGCAGTTTATTCCGTGCGGGATACGAGCAGTACTTC. The encoded protein is CASSLFRAGYEQYF.

This clonotype was picked up many times. J is TRBJ2-7 and V is TRBV9; maybe TRBD1 (6 bases). V lost 4 bases to trimming and J lost 2 bases, with 13 bases between them. The CDR3 totals 14 residues. Germline V lookup: CDR1 SGDLS, CDR2 YYNGEE. CDR3 DNA sequence: TGTGCCAGCAGCAGAGGGACAACCACCTACGAGCAGTACTTC. It specifies CASSRGTTTYEQYF. The full variable domain, its missing parts supplied by reference TRBV9 and TRBJ2-7, is DSGVTQTPKHLITATGQRVTLRCSPRSGDLSVYWYQQSLDQGLQFLIQYYNGEERAKGNILERFSAQQFPDLHSELNLSSLELGDSALYFCASSRGTTTYEQYFGPGTRLTVT.